This entry lists 26 T cell receptor beta chains sequenced from one sample in a study of blood T cell repertoires in COVID-19. Assay: immunoSEQ multiplex PCR; the TCRdb copy retains only in-frame clones and omits some. The profile shows 140,000 to 150,000 clones, more than 70% of them singletons. The sequenced sample was peripheral blood. Receptors were obtained from a human donor in a cohort sampled during active COVID-19.

This clone has a single count. The chain combines TRBV7-2 with TRBJ1-1; D may be TRBD1 (5 bases). CDR1 SGHTA and CDR2 FQGNSA come from the germline V gene. V was shortened by 6 bases and J by 3 bases, with 17 bases between the two germline ends. The CDR3 consists of 15 residues. CDR3 sequence (DNA): TGTGCCAGCAGTCCTCAGGGTAGGAGGGACACTGAAGCTTTCTTT. It codes for CASSPQGRRDTEAFF.

The chain is built from TRBV2 and TRBJ2-2, with a possible D match to TRBD2 (5 bases). Germline CDR1 SNHLY, CDR2 FYNNEI. The CDR3 runs to 14 residues. The V and J ends lost 6 bases and 2 bases respectively, with 10 bases between them. The chain's CDR3 is CASRGLLNTGELFF. Written as DNA, the CDR3 is TGTGCCAGCAGAGGACTGCTCAACACCGGGGAGCTGTTTTTT.

The V gene is TRBV5-1, the J gene TRBJ1-6; 7 bases agree with TRBD1. The germline V gene has CDR1 SGHRS and CDR2 YFSETQ. Trimming took 0 bases from V and 10 from J; bases not matched to a gene: 7. The CDR3 is 15 residues long. The CDR3 here is CASSLETGARSPLHF. The CDR3 coding sequence is TGCGCCAGCAGCTTGGAAACAGGGGCACGGTCACCCCTCCACTTT.

This chain connects TRBV28 to TRBJ2-3, with 8 bases matching TRBD2. The V segment lost 2 bases and the J segment 2 bases; nucleotides outside the gene matches: 3. CDR3 length: 15 residues. Germline CDR1 is MDHEN and CDR2 is SYDVKM. The CDR3 bases are TGTGCCAGCAGTTTACGGCGGGGGGACACAGATACGCAGTATTTT. It yields the protein CASSLRRGDTDTQYF.

The chain is built from TRBV3-1 (or the pseudogene TRBV3-2) and TRBJ1-6; weak D call: TRBD1 (6 bases). CDR3 size: 14 residues. Trimming stripped 5 bases from V and 5 bases from J, with 10 bases between. The germline CDR1 and CDR2 sequences are LGHDT and YNNKEL (reference sequence). CDR3 DNA: TGTGCCAGCAGCTCGGGACATCATAATTCACCCCTCCACTTT. This sequence encodes CASSSGHHNSPLHF.

This sequence joins TRBV9 and TRBJ2-3; 9 bases match TRBD1. Trimming took 3 bases from V and 0 from J; bases not matched to a gene: 2. This CDR3 contains 15 residues. Germline V gene data show CDR1 as SGDLS and CDR2 as YYNGEE. The CDR3 DNA follows: TGTGCCAGCAGCGCACAGGGGGCTAGCACAGATACGCAGTATTTT. Translated: CASSAQGASTDTQYF.

This chain links TRBV28 with TRBJ2-7; 8 bases fit TRBD1. Germline-derived CDR1 and CDR2 are MDHEN and SYDVKM. With 4 bases clipped from V and 2 bases from J, the junction kept 4 bases outside the gene matches. The CDR3 covers 14 residues. CDR3: CASSSRGRTYEQYF. The CDR3 bases are TGTGCCAGCAGTTCCAGGGGGCGAACCTACGAGCAGTACTTC. The complete variable domain, with remaining parts taken from reference TRBV28 and TRBJ2-7, reads DVKVTQSSRYLVKRTGEKVFLECVQDMDHENMFWYRQDPGLGLRLIYFSYDVKMKEKGDIPEGYSVSREKKERFSLILESASTNQTSMYLCASSSRGRTYEQYFGPGTRLTVT.

The chain joins TRBV6-1 to TRBJ2-1, with 12 nucleotides matching TRBD1. This CDR3 has 16 amino acids. The V and J ends lost 2 bases and 8 bases, in that order; junction bases with no gene match: 7. Germline V gene data show CDR1 as MNHNS and CDR2 as SASEGT. CDR3 in DNA: TGTGCCAGCAGTGAAACGGGGGACAGGGGGCTGGATGAGCAGTTCTTC. Translating it yields CASSETGDRGLDEQFF.

The chain has TRBV19 and TRBJ1-2, with D possibly being TRBD1 (5 bases). The CDR3 extends over 13 amino acids. Trimming took off 3 bases at V and 7 bases at J, with 12 bases between the two ends. Germline CDR1 reads LNHDA; CDR2 reads SQIVND (reference sequence). For the CDR3, the DNA is TGTGCCAGTAGTATCGACAGAACGGGTGGCTACACCTTC. Translated: CASSIDRTGGYTF. Complete variable domain (other parts from reference TRBV19 and TRBJ1-2): DGGITQSPKYLFRKEGQNVTLSCEQNLNHDAMYWYRQDPGQGLRLIYYSQIVNDFQKGDIAEGYSVSREKKESFPLTVTSAQKNPTAFYLCASSIDRTGGYTFGSGTRLTVV.

The chain couples TRBV7-6 to TRBJ1-1; D is unclear. V lost 3 bases to trimming and J lost 8 bases, with 16 bases between them. This CDR3 comprises 14 residues. Looked up from germline, CDR1 is SGHVS and CDR2 is FNYEAQ. DNA for the CDR3: TGTGCCAGCAGCTTCGGTCAGGATCTGACCGAAGCTTTCTTT. Its translation: CASSFGQDLTEAFF. Full variable domain (outside the CDR3, taken from reference TRBV7-6 and TRBJ1-1): GAGVSQSPRYKVTKRGQDVALRCDPISGHVSLYWYRQALGQGPEFLTYFNYEAQQDKSGLPNDRFSAERPEGSISTLTIQRTEQRDSAMYRCASSFGQDLTEAFFGQGTRLTVV.

Here the CDR3 reads CASSLADPGQNQPQHF. DNA of the CDR3: TGTGCCAGCAGCTTAGCGGACCCGGGACAGAATCAGCCCCAGCATTTT. The rearrangement joins TRBV7-6 to TRBJ1-5; 7 bases agree with TRBD1. The length of the CDR3 is 16 residues. Trimming cost V 0 bases and J 4 bases; bases outside gene matches: 6. Germline V gene lookup returns CDR1 SGHVS and CDR2 FNYEAQ.

This chain joins TRBV28 and TRBJ2-7; D possibly corresponds to TRBD1 (5 bases). The germline V and J ends were trimmed by 6 bases and 3 bases, with 9 bases remaining between them. In germline, CDR1 is MDHEN, CDR2 SYDVKM. The CDR3 runs to 12 residues. The CDR3 DNA is TGTGCCAGCAGCTGGGGCAGCTACGAGCAGTACTTC. Translated, it gives CASSWGSYEQYF.

Only a few counts were recorded for this clone. The chain has TRBV6-1 and TRBJ2-7; 10 bases are shared with TRBD2. Germline V gene sequence: CDR1 MNHNS, CDR2 SASEGT. J lost 3 bases, V lost 2 bases, and 4 bases had no gene match. This CDR3 is 15 amino acids long. The CDR3 nucleotides read TGTGCCAGCAGTGAATACCCTAGCGGGAGCTACGAGCAGTACTTC. The encoded protein is CASSEYPSGSYEQYF.

The CDR3 is CASSPIPSGRVEQYF. The CDR3 DNA is TGTGCCAGCAGCCCCATCCCTAGCGGGAGGGTGGAGCAGTACTTC. The V call is TRBV5-6, the J call TRBJ2-7; 12 bases map to TRBD2. This CDR3 contains 15 residues. V lost 4 bases, J lost 7 bases, and 9 bases stayed unmatched. CDR1 and CDR2 (germline): SGHDT, YYEEEE.

This clone is a singleton in its sample. V and J are TRBV4-3 and TRBJ1-2; D unclear. V lost 4 bases and J lost 6, with 15 bases in between. The length of the CDR3 is 14 residues. Per germline, CDR1 LGHNA and CDR2 YSLEER. The chain's CDR3 is CASSPHGGDHGYTF. CDR3 nucleotide sequence: TGCGCCAGCAGCCCCCATGGTGGAGATCATGGCTACACCTTC.

The chain links TRBV5-8 to TRBJ1-2; 10 nucleotides agree with TRBD1. V was clipped by 4 bases and J by 3 bases; unmatched bases: 3. Germline V gene lookup returns CDR1 SGHTS and CDR2 YDEGEE. The CDR3 extends over 14 amino acids. The CDR3 DNA reads as TGTGCCAGCAGCGACAGGGGGCGACACTATGGCTACACCTTC. As protein: CASSDRGRHYGYTF.

The gene calls are TRBV13 and TRBJ2-7; D possibly corresponds to TRBD1 (5 bases). Germline CDR1 PRHDT, CDR2 FYEKMQ (reference sequence). The CDR3 totals 14 residues. The V end lost 1 base, the J end lost 2 bases, and 9 bases lay between the germline ends. The CDR3 DNA reads as TGTGCCAGCAGCTTAGTCAGGGTACCCTACGAGCAGTACTTC. It yields the protein CASSLVRVPYEQYF.

The chain employs TRBV7-3 and TRBJ2-6; TRBD2 agrees at 10 bases. Looked up from germline, CDR1 is SGHTA and CDR2 is FQGTGA. Trimming removed 6 bases from V and 4 bases from J; junction bases left unmatched: 15. The CDR3 is made up of 19 amino acids. The CDR3 region has the DNA TGTGCCAGCAGGTCCTCTCTAGCGGGGGCCGATTTCGGGGCCAACGTCCTGACTTTC. As protein: CASRSSLAGADFGANVLTF.

The chain links TRBV5-6 to TRBJ2-1, with D unclear. CDR1 and CDR2 from the germline V gene are SGHDT and YYEEEE. Deletions cut 4 bases from V and 10 bases from J, with 9 bases between. CDR3 length: 11 amino acids. CDR3 region: CASSLTREQFF. CDR3 coding DNA: TGTGCCAGCAGCCTCACTCGGGAGCAGTTCTTC. The whole variable domain, filled in from reference TRBV5-6 and TRBJ2-1, reads DAGVTQSPTHLIKTRGQQVTLRCSPKSGHDTVSWYQQALGQGPQFIFQYYEEEERQRGNFPDRFSGHQFPNYSSELNVNALLLGDSALYLCASSLTREQFFGPGTRLTVL.

The chain combines TRBV25-1 with TRBJ2-5; a weak D match, TRBD1 (6 bases). In germline, CDR1 is MGHDK, CDR2 SYGVNS. This CDR3 spans 13 amino acids. V gave up 4 bases and J gave up 7 bases, with 13 bases separating them. As DNA, the CDR3 is TGTGCCAGCAGTGCGGACAGCAGGTCGACCCAGTACTTC. Protein product: CASSADSRSTQYF. Drawing the rest from reference TRBV25-1 and TRBJ2-5, the complete variable domain is EADIYQTPRYLVIGTGKKITLECSQTMGHDKMYWYQQDPGMELHLIHYSYGVNSTEKGDLSSESTVSRIRTEHFPLTLESARPSHTSQYLCASSADSRSTQYFGPGTRLLVL.

V is TRBV5-1 and J is TRBJ2-7, with D possibly being TRBD2 (6 bases). Germline lookup yields CDR1 SGHRS and CDR2 YFSETQ. The V and J ends lost 4 bases and 6 bases respectively, with 20 bases between them. This CDR3 is 15 amino acids long. The CDR3 coding sequence is TGCGCCAGCAGCCCGGCGGGGACCGGAGTCGGCGAGCAGTACTTC. Amino acid sequence: CASSPAGTGVGEQYF.

This clone appeared a single time. V is TRBV9 and J is TRBJ1-3, with unresolved D. Germline lookup yields CDR1 SGDLS and CDR2 YYNGEE. V was pared by 4 bases and J by 0 bases, with 14 bases between. The CDR3 has 16 amino acids. CDR3 sequence: CASSPRYWSSGNTIYF. As DNA, the CDR3 is TGTGCCAGCAGCCCGCGTTACTGGAGCTCTGGAAACACCATATATTTT. Filled out from reference TRBV9 and TRBJ1-3, the complete variable domain reads DSGVTQTPKHLITATGQRVTLRCSPRSGDLSVYWYQQSLDQGLQFLIQYYNGEERAKGNILERFSAQQFPDLHSELNLSSLELGDSALYFCASSPRYWSSGNTIYFGEGSWLTVV.

V is TRBV6-2 or TRBV6-3 and J is TRBJ2-1; perhaps TRBD2 as D (6 bases). Deletions cut 2 bases from V and 6 bases from J, with 14 bases between. This CDR3 has 15 residues. The germline V gene encodes CDR1 MNHEY and CDR2 SVGEGT. In DNA, the CDR3 is TGTGCCAGCAGTTACGGTGGTAGCGGTTTCAATGAGCAGTTCTTC. Its protein is CASSYGGSGFNEQFF.

The chain carries TRBV5-1 and TRBJ1-3; TRBD1 might be the D (6 bases). CDR1 SGHRS and CDR2 YFSETQ come from the germline V gene. The CDR3 length is 16 residues. Deletions cut 4 bases from V and 8 bases from J, with 22 bases between. The CDR3 sequence is CASSPQTGAVRDTIYF. CDR3 DNA: TGCGCCAGCAGCCCCCAGACAGGAGCCGTCCGCGACACCATATATTTT.

This clone appeared a few times. CDR3 in DNA: TGCGCCAGCAGCCAACTAAACTCTGGAAACACCATATATTTT. Its translation is CASSQLNSGNTIYF. The chain uses TRBV4-1 and TRBJ1-3; D remains unclear. V was pared by 2 bases and J by 0 bases, with 5 bases between. CDR1 and CDR2 (germline): MGHRA, YSYEKL. The CDR3 is made up of 14 amino acids.

The rearrangement uses TRBV3-1 (or the pseudogene TRBV3-2) and TRBJ2-2; D is undetermined. Trimming pared 1 base from V and 5 bases from J, leaving 5 bases between. The CDR3 consists of 13 residues. Germline CDR1 is LGHDT and CDR2 is YNNKEL (reference sequence). The CDR3 coding sequence is TGTGCCAGCAGCCAAGGTCGGACCGGGGAGCTGTTTTTT. This encodes CASSQGRTGELFF.